This paragraph covers one T cell receptor beta chain sequence. This clonotype was counted ten times or more. Its specific antigen is unknown. Base quality data are lacking; no much larger clone is found one base away. As encoded in the germline V gene, CDR1 is SGHTA while CDR2 is FQGNSA. Trimming takes 7 bases off V and 2 bases off J; junction bases not matched to a gene: 6. Including cysteine and phenylalanine, the CDR3 has 14 amino acids. Only the CDR3 portion is preserved as DNA: 42 bases, with reading frame beginning at the first base. TCRdb names Illumina HiSeq 1500 as the instrument used. TCRdb passed the public sequencing reads through fastp at Q25 and MiXCR, retaining productive beta sequences. CDR3 protein duplicates are merged, each entry listing the most common genes and DNA. Recorded for this sample are about 400,000 distinct CDR3 sequences; 15% to 20% of them occurred a single time. Under 9% of the sample is in the top ten clones.

This specimen belongs to a study of T cell repertoires in cytomegalovirus infection (dated by TCRdb to the late 2010s). About the study as a whole: Donor HLA type was relevant to the analysis, as public TCR beta signatures indicated carriage of CMV infection together with the matching HLA type. Study-wide findings and limitations: Cumulative frequency of public TCR beta family members discriminated carriers of CMV infection plus the relevant HLA type in this cohort and an independent roughly 330-donor cohort. The ex vivo response was dominated by HLA-C-restricted CMV-specific TCR beta clonotypes, which also provided the single most frequent clonotype in two of eight donors.

The TCR sequence derives from a human donor in good health (CMV status not recorded). Some clones in this sample may be carry-over from other donors' samples. The chain employs TRBV7-2 and TRBJ2-3; TRBD2 aligns with 7 central bases. Sequenced material: PBMCs. DNA sequence: TGTGCCAGCACCAAGCGGGGACCCACAGATACGCAGTATTTT. The resulting protein is CASTKRGPTDTQYF.